This passage covers 14 T cell receptor beta chains from one sample sequenced in a study of T-cell memory formation after mild COVID-19. TCRdb reprocessed the 5' RACE reads via MiXCR and lists one record per CDR3 protein. Among about 240,000 distinct CDR3 sequences listed, 7.5% to 10% were seen once. The sequencing input was PBMCs or a T cell subset sorted from them (not recorded which). These receptors were collected from a man aged 18 to 30 who had mild COVID-19 (a few samples of this study predate the infection). Cell type and time point are not known.

This clonotype was counted many times. CDR3 amino acids: CASSGKTSGSSYEQYF. In DNA, the CDR3 is TGCGCCAGCAGCGGAAAGACTAGCGGCAGCTCCTACGAGCAGTACTTC. This sequence joins TRBV5-1 and TRBJ2-7; 9 nucleotides line up with TRBD2. CDR3 length: 16 residues. After removal of 4 bases from V and 0 bases from J, the junction contained 8 bases not matched to a gene. From germline, CDR1 is SGHRS and CDR2 YFSETQ.

This clonotype was counted between two and nine times. This chain links TRBV9 with TRBJ2-1, with TRBD1 identical over 8 bases. The CDR3 consists of 16 residues. Germline values: CDR1 SGDLS, CDR2 YYNGEE. Trimming at V came to 0 bases and at J to 8 bases, leaving 10 bases not matched to a gene. CDR3 sequence reads: CASSVEPGQGSDEQFF. As DNA, the CDR3 is TGTGCCAGCAGCGTAGAACCCGGACAGGGATCAGATGAGCAGTTCTTC.

This clonotype has more than one count but fewer than ten. The V call is TRBV5-1, the J call TRBJ2-2; 7 bases are shared with TRBD1. The CDR3 is 17 amino acids. Germline CDR1 reads SGHRS; CDR2 reads YFSETQ. Germline trimming cut 4 bases from V and 6 bases from J; bases unmatched to any gene: 15. This CDR3 is CASSPFTGDQYAGELFF. In DNA, the CDR3 is TGCGCCAGCAGCCCATTCACAGGGGATCAATACGCCGGGGAGCTGTTTTTT.

The chain couples TRBV12-3 or TRBV12-4 to TRBJ1-3; D is unclear. The V end was cut by 6 bases, the J end by 0 bases, with 12 bases between. The CDR3 loop spans 15 amino acids. The DNA for the CDR3 is TGTGCCAGCAGCCGTTGGGGAGTCTCTGGAAACACCATATATTTT. The encoded protein is CASSRWGVSGNTIYF.

The table lists this clonotype with a few counts. This rearrangement joins TRBV5-5 to TRBJ1-6; D gene uncertain. This CDR3 comprises 16 residues. Germline V gene sequence: CDR1 SGHKS, CDR2 YYEKEE (reference sequence). The germline V and J ends were trimmed by 0 bases and 6 bases, with 13 bases remaining between them. The CDR3 DNA follows: TGTGCCAGCAGCTTGGCCTTTAAAGGCCTTAATTCACCCCTCCACTTT. Residues: CASSLAFKGLNSPLHF.

In its sample, this clonotype was seen a few times. V gene TRBV5-8 combines with J gene TRBJ2-7; 9 positions agree with TRBD1. The ends lost 3 bases at V and 4 bases at J; junction bases unmatched: 11. The germline V gene encodes CDR1 SGHTS and CDR2 YDEGEE. This CDR3 is built from 16 residues. Here the CDR3 DNA reads TGTGCCAGCAGCTGGGGCTCCGGGACAGGGCTATACGAGCAGTACTTC. Encoded protein: CASSWGSGTGLYEQYF.

This clonotype appeared a few times. This chain links TRBV5-1 with TRBJ1-2, with 8 bases that match TRBD1. This CDR3 is 15 amino acids long. The V and J ends lost 0 bases and 4 bases, in that order; junction bases with no gene match: 5. Germline loops: CDR1 SGHRS, CDR2 YFSETQ. The CDR3: CASSLGTGTGYGYTF. The DNA of the CDR3 is TGCGCCAGCAGCTTGGGTACCGGGACAGGCTATGGCTACACCTTC.

Only a few counts were recorded for this clonotype. V gene TRBV5-4 combines with J gene TRBJ2-3; D is perhaps TRBD2 (6 bases). Trimming took off 3 bases at V and 3 bases at J, with 20 bases between the two ends. This CDR3 contains 17 residues. CDR1 and CDR2 (germline): SGHNT, YYREEE (reference sequence). CDR3 amino acids: CASSSLMGGGPTDTQYF. CDR3 DNA: TGTGCCAGCAGCTCCCTGATGGGTGGAGGGCCTACAGATACGCAGTATTTT.

This chain connects TRBV9 to TRBJ2-3, with D maybe TRBD2 (5 bases). Trimming stripped 0 bases from V and 5 bases from J, with 13 bases between. The CDR3 has 15 residues. CDR1 and CDR2 from the germline V gene are SGDLS and YYNGEE. CDR3 DNA sequence: TGTGCCAGCAGCGTAGGCTCTCACGGAGGAGATACGCAGTATTTT. It codes for CASSVGSHGGDTQYF.

This clonotype was recorded a few times. J is TRBJ2-5 and V is TRBV12-3 or TRBV12-4; 11 nucleotides match TRBD2. This CDR3 comprises 16 residues. The ends lost 0 bases at V and 5 bases at J; junction bases unmatched: 5. In DNA form, the CDR3 reads TGTGCCAGCAGTTTAGCACTAGCGGGGGCGGGGGAGACCCAGTACTTC. This translates into CASSLALAGAGETQYF.

This clonotype appeared many times. V gene TRBV20-1 combines with J gene TRBJ1-2; TRBD1 might be the D (5 bases). This CDR3 has 14 amino acids. CDR1 is DFQATT, CDR2 SNEGSKA, per germline (reference sequence). Trimming removed 1 base from V and 7 bases from J, with 16 bases in between. CDR3 sequence: CSARGMTVYGGYTF. The CDR3 DNA reads TGCAGTGCTAGAGGAATGACAGTGTATGGTGGCTACACCTTC.

The chain combines TRBV6-5 with TRBJ2-3, with 8 bases matching TRBD2. The CDR3 extends over 14 amino acids. V was pared by 0 bases and J by 6 bases, with 2 bases of the junction left unmatched. The V gene's germline CDR1 is MNHEY and CDR2 SVGAGI. DNA for the CDR3: TGTGCCAGCAGTTACTCCGGGACTAGGGATACGCAGTATTTT. Its protein product is CASSYSGTRDTQYF.

The rearrangement joins TRBV30 to TRBJ1-2; D perhaps matches TRBD1 (6 bases). Trimming removed 8 bases from V and 8 bases from J, with 15 bases in between. Germline values: CDR1 GTSNPN, CDR2 SVGIG (reference sequence). The CDR3 length is 11 residues. CDR3 region: CARSQGSGYTF. CDR3 sequence (DNA): TGTGCCCGGTCACAGGGAAGCGGCTACACCTTC.

The CDR3 DNA is TGTGCCAGCACCGATTTATTGGAGCAGTTCTTC. Protein product: CASTDLLEQFF. The chain recombines TRBV6-6 with TRBJ2-1; D unclear. The CDR3 loop spans 11 amino acids. Germline CDR1 MNHNY, CDR2 SVGAGI (reference sequence). The germline V and J ends were trimmed by 7 bases and 10 bases, with 11 bases remaining between them.